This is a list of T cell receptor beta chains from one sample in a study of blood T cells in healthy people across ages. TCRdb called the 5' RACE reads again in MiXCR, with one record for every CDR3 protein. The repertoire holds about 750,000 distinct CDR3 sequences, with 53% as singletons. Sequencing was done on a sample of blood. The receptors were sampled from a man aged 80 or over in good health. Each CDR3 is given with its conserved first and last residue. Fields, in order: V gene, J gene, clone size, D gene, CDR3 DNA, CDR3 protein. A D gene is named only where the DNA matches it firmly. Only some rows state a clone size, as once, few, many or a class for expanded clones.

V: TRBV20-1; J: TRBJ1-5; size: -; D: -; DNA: TGCAGTGCTAGAGGACAGGCCGCAGGGGGCAATCAGCCCCAGCATTTT; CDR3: CSARGQAAGGNQPQHF
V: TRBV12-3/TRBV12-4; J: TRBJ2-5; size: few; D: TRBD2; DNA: TGTGCCAGCAGGTCAGGGTTAATGCGGGAGCAGTACTTC; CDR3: CASRSGLMREQYF
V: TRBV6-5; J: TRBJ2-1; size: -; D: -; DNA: TGTGCCAGCAGTTACCTGTCCAAGGGGGAGAATGAGCAGTTCTTC; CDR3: CASSYLSKGENEQFF
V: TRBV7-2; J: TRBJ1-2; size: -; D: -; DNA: TGCGCCAGCAGCTCCACCGGGACCAACTATGGCCACACCTTC; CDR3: CASSSTGTNYGHTF
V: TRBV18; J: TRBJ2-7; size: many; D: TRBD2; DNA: TGTGCCAGCAGTCCTACTAGCGGCTCCTACGAGCAGTACTTC; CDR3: CASSPTSGSYEQYF
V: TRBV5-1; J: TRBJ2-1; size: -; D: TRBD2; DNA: TGCGCCAGCAGCTTGGTCGCAGGGACTACCTACAATGAGCAGTTCTTC; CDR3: CASSLVAGTTYNEQFF
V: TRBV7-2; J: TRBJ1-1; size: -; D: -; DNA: TGTGCCAGCAGCTTAGAGGGGGGCTATATGAACACTGAAGCTTTCTTT; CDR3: CASSLEGGYMNTEAFF
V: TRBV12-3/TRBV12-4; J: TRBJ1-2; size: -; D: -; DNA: TGTGCCACCACGGGGTTTGCTAACTATGGCTACACCTTC; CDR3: CATTGFANYGYTF
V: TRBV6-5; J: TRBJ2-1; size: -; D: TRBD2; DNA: TGTGCCAGCAGTTACTCGATAACTAGCGGGAGGATCGGTGAGCAGTTCTTC; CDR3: CASSYSITSGRIGEQFF
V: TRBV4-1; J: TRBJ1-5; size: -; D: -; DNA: TGCGCCAGCAGCCAAGCAGGATATCAGCCCCAGCATTTT; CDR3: CASSQAGYQPQHF
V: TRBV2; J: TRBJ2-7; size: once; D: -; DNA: TGTGCCAGCAGTGATTGGGTCCCCTACGAGCAGTACTTC; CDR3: CASSDWVPYEQYF
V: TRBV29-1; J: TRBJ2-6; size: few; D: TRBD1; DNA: TGCAGCGTTGTTGACAGGGGGTCGTCTGGGGCCAACGTCCTGACTTTC; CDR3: CSVVDRGSSGANVLTF
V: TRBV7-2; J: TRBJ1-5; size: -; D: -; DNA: TGTGCCAGCAGCTTTTCGGGGCCACTCTATCAGCCCCAGCATTTT; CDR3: CASSFSGPLYQPQHF
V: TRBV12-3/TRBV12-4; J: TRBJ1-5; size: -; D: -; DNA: TGTACCAGCAGTCTAGCCAGGGGCCCCGAGCATTTT; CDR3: CTSSLARGPEHF
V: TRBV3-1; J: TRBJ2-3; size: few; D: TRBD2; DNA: TGTGCCAGCAGCCCCCGGAGGACTAGCGCCTTACACAGATACGCGTATTTT; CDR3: CASSPRRTSALHRYAYF
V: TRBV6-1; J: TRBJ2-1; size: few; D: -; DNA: TGTGCCAGTAGCTTGGACAGCCCCTACAATGAGCAGTTCTTC; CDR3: CASSLDSPYNEQFF
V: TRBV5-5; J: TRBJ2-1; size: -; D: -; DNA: TGTGCCAGCAGCTTGGCCCCAACTGACACCTACAATGAGCAGTTCTTC; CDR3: CASSLAPTDTYNEQFF
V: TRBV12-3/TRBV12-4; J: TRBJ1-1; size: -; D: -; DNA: TGTGCCAGCAGTCCGATCCCAGGGTCCCCTGAAGCTTTCTTT; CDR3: CASSPIPGSPEAFF
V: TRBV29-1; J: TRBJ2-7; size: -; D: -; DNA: TGCAGCGTTGTAGCGGCTAGCTCCTACGAGCAGTACTTC; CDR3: CSVVAASSYEQYF
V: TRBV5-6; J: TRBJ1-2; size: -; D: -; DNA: TGTGCCAGCAGCCCTAATCCAAGGACAGCTAACTATGGCTACACCTTC; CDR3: CASSPNPRTANYGYTF
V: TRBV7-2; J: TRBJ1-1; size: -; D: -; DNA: TGTGCCAGCACCAAACTGGACGGCCCAAACACTGAAGCTTTCTTT; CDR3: CASTKLDGPNTEAFF
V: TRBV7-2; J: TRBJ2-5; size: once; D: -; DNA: TGTGCCAGCAGCTTAGGACCTCTGATGGAGGAGACCCAGTACTTC; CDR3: CASSLGPLMEETQYF
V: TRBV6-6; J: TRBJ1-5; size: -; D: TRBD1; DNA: TGTGCCAGCAGTTACTGGGGACAGGGGGCTCGGCAGCCCCAGCATTTT; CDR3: CASSYWGQGARQPQHF
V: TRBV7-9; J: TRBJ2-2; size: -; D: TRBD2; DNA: TGTGCCAGCAGCTTTCCCGGGACTAGCGGGTTCAGAGGGACCGGGGAGCTGTTTTTT; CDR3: CASSFPGTSGFRGTGELFF
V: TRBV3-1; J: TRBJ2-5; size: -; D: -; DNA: TGTGCCAGCAGCCAAAATGGCTCCCCGGACGGAGAGACCCAGTACTTC; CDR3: CASSQNGSPDGETQYF
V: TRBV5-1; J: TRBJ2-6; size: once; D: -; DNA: TGCGCCACCTCGGTTGGGTTGAGCACAGGGGCCAACGTCCTGACTTTC; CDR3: CATSVGLSTGANVLTF
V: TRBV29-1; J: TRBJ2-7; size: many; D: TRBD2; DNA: TGCAGCGTTGAGCCCACTAGCGGGGTATCCTACGAGCAGTACTTC; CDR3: CSVEPTSGVSYEQYF
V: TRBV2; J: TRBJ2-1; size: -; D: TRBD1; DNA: TGTGCCAGCAAACCCCGAGGGGGCGATGAGCAGTTCTTC; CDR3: CASKPRGGDEQFF
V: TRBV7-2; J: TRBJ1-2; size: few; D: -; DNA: TGTGCCAGCAGCTTAATGGGGGCTGGCTACACCTTC; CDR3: CASSLMGAGYTF
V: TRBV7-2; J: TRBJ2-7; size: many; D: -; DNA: TGTGCCAGCAGCTTACTAGTGGGAGCGGGCGAGCAGTACTTC; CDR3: CASSLLVGAGEQYF
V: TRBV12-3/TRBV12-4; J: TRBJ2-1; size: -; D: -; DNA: TGTGCCAGCAGTTTGTCTCAGAACTACAATGAGCAGTTCTTC; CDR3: CASSLSQNYNEQFF
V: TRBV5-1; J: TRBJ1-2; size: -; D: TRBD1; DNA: TGCGCCAGCAGCCTCAGGGGGCAGGATGGCTACACCTTC; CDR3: CASSLRGQDGYTF
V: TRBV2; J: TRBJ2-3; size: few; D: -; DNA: TGTGCCAGCAACGGTGGCCAATACGCGTATTTT; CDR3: CASNGGQYAYF
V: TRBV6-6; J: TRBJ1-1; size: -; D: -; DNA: TGTGCCGGCAGTGAGGGACGGTACACTGAAGCTTTCTTT; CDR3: CAGSEGRYTEAFF
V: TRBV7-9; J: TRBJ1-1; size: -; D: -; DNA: TGTGCCAGCAGCCCCTGGGACACTGAAGCTTTCTTT; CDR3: CASSPWDTEAFF
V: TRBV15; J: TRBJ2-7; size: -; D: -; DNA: TGTGCCACCAGTCCTGACCGCGGACAGAAGCAGTACTTC; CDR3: CATSPDRGQKQYF
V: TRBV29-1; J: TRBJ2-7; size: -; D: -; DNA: TGCAGCGTTGGGGGTGGGACGGGAACCCATTCGAATTACTACGAGCAGTACTTC; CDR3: CSVGGGTGTHSNYYEQYF
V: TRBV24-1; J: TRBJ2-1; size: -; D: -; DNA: TGTGCCACCAGTGCATTAACGGGGACCTCCTACAATGAGCAGTTCTTC; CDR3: CATSALTGTSYNEQFF
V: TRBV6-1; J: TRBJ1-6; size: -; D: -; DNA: TGTGCCAGCAGTGAAGCGGGCCGGGGACGATCTTATAATTCACCCCTCCACTTT; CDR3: CASSEAGRGRSYNSPLHF
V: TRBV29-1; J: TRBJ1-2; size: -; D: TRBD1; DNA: TGCAGCGTTGAAGATTGGGGGCAACAGGGGCGTCTTAGCTACACCTTC; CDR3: CSVEDWGQQGRLSYTF
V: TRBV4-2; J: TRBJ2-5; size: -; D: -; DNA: TGTGCCAGCAGCCAAGAGGTGACTGCTAGGACCCAGTACTTC; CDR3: CASSQEVTARTQYF
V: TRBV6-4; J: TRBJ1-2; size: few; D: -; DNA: TGTGCCAGCAGTGAGATGGCAGGAGTCCCAAGTGTGAGCTACACCTTC; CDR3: CASSEMAGVPSVSYTF
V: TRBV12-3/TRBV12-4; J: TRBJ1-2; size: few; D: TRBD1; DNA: TGTGCCAGCAGGATAACAGGGGGTAATCGGTACACCTTC; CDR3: CASRITGGNRYTF
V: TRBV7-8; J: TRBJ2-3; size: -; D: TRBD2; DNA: TGTGCCAGCAGCTTAGTCGGACTAGCGGGAGAGCACAGATACGCGTATTTT; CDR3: CASSLVGLAGEHRYAYF
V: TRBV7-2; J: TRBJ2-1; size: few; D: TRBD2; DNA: TGTGCCAGCAGCCTATCCCGGACTAGCGGGGAGGCGGAGCAGTTCTTC; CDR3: CASSLSRTSGEAEQFF
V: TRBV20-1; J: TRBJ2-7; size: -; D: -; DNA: TGCAGTGCTAGACAAACGGCCTACGAGCAGTACTTC; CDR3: CSARQTAYEQYF
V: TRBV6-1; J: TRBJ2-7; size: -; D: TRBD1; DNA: TGTGCCAGCAGGCTGTTATCACACAGGGGGCGATCCTACGAGCAGTACTTC; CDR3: CASRLLSHRGRSYEQYF
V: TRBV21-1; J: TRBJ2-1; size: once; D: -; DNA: TGTGCCAGCAGTTCCTATAGCGGGAGCGGCAATGAGCAGTTCTTC; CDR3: CASSSYSGSGNEQFF
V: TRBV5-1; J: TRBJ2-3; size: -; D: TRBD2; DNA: TGCGCCAGCAGCCCAGTGGGCGGGAGCTTTGCAGATACGCAGTATTTT; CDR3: CASSPVGGSFADTQYF
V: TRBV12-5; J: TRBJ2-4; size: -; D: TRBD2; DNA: TGTGCTAGTGGCTCTAGCGGGGGGGGAAACATTCAGTACTTC; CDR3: CASGSSGGGNIQYF
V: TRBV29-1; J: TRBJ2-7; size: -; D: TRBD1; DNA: TGCAGCGCCGCCGGCCTCAGGGGGTCCTACGAGCAGTACTTC; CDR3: CSAAGLRGSYEQYF
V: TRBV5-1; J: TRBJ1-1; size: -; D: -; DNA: TGCGCCAGCAGCATAGGGGGGCCGAACACTGAAGCTTTCTTT; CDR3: CASSIGGPNTEAFF
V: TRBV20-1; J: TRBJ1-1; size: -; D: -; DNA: TGCAGCGCTAGGGATCGGTACGGGAGGGACACTGAAGCTTTCTTT; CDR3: CSARDRYGRDTEAFF
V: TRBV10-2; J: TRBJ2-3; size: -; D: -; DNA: TGCGCCAGCAGTGGCGGCGGGACAGCACGGGTCACAGATACGCAGTATTTT; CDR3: CASSGGGTARVTDTQYF
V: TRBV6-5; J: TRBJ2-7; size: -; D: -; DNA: TGTGCCAGCAGACAGATCCACGTTCCCTACGAGCAGTACTTC; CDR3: CASRQIHVPYEQYF